This TCR beta chain appears in the sequencing data of a study of T cells in localized non-small cell lung cancer (TCRdb year 2020). For the wider study: The study analyzed T cell repertoires of 200 to 300 early-stage NSCLC patients, comparing tumors and uninvolved tumor-adjacent lungs. The cohort comprised roughly 240 treatment-naïve NSCLC patients with resected, localized lung tumors. Of the NSCLC patients, roughly 130 were male and around 99 were female, and the mean age was around 70 years.

The junction shows trimming of 5 bases on V and 2 bases on J, plus 13 bases between the germline ends. The CDR3, from cysteine to phenylalanine, totals 15 residues. Just the 45-base CDR3 DNA is kept, in frame starting at base 1. The germline V gene yields SGHNT for CDR1 and YENEEA for CDR2. The paper as a whole reports these results and caveats: Of the top 100 tumor clones, a median of roughly 57 were detected in paired uninvolved adjacent lung; over 25 were also among that lung's top 100. Because the study design was exploratory, TCR variables were selected using unadjusted p-values without false-discovery rate correction. Uninvolved tumor-adjacent lung showed the highest T cell clonality, higher than tumor, which suggests more focused antigenic responses in the uninvolved tumor-adjacent lung. Because multi-region sequencing of the tumors was not done, intratumor heterogeneity could not be ruled out. Higher blood T cell density associated with longer overall survival, while higher adjacent-lung clonality associated with shorter survival.

As concerns this clone: The target of this receptor is not known. The sample holds no much larger clone one base away, and base qualities are not on file.

At diagnosis, tumor, uninvolved tumor-adjacent lung and peripheral blood were collected and then preserved as a mix of FFPE and fresh-frozen material. Blood samples were analyzed as peripheral blood mononuclear cells for TCR repertoire profiling. The immunoSEQ Assay was used to sequence TCR beta CDR3 regions from DNA. Under the source paper's analysis protocol: To compute T cell density, TCR beta template counts were normalized to usable DNA, which was estimated by amplifying housekeeping genes. Richness was estimated with the preseqR package, extrapolating to 400,000 templates for PBMC samples and 120,000 templates for tissue samples. Clonality was defined by subtracting Pielou's evenness from one. Tissue-enriched TCRs were identified by differential abundance testing using productive amino-acid clonotypes, minimum total count 5 and alpha 0.1. Repertoire overlap between compartments was quantified with the Jaccard Index and Morisita Overlap Index. GLIPH clustered TCR beta CDR3s with public tetramer-defined viral CDR3s; viral motifs required at least three viral sequences plus V-gene enrichment. TCRdb carries this immuneACCESS record with in-frame sequences only. Its versions omit some clonotypes, under half of them owing to an unresolved V gene in the studies checked, with the rest unexplained. V and J calls and clone size are given by that table; D and trimming were obtained from the DNA. For this sample the table gives 10,000 to 15,000 clones, of which about 86% were detected only once. The ten most abundant clones make up about 61% of the sample.

The chain links TRBV11-3 with TRBJ2-4, and the D gene may be TRBD2, 7 bases matching. Here the sequenced sample was peripheral blood, taken before any cancer treatment. The receptor was isolated from a male donor older than 55 with stage III lung adenocarcinoma. Here the CDR3 is given as CASSGRGQTKNIQYF. The DNA sequence follows: TGTGCCAGCAGCGGGAGGGGACAAACCAAAAACATTCAGTACTTC.